These 19 T cell receptor beta chains originate from one sample sequenced in a study of blood T cell repertoires in COVID-19. Clones were read by immunoSEQ multiplex PCR, and TCRdb kept only the in-frame ones, dropping some. The data show around 170,000 clones, roughly 87% seen once. The sequenced sample consisted of peripheral blood. These receptors all stem from a woman between 40 and 50 years old with acute or convalescent COVID-19.

In its sample, this clone was seen a few times. The V call is TRBV27, the J call TRBJ1-2; TRBD1 aligns across 7 bases. The CDR3 contains 15 residues. Germline lookup yields CDR1 MNHEY and CDR2 SMNVEV (reference sequence). Trimming took 2 bases from V and 7 from J; bases not matched to a gene: 10. CDR3 coding DNA: TGTGCCAGCAGTTTAAATGGACAGGCCCGGGCTGGCTACACCTTC. It yields the protein CASSLNGQARAGYTF.

This clone occurred once. DNA for the CDR3: TGTGCCAGCAGCTTACGACAGCATAGCACAGATACGCAGTATTTT. Residues: CASSLRQHSTDTQYF. The V gene is TRBV7-9, the J gene TRBJ2-3, with D possibly matching TRBD1 (5 bases). The germline V gene encodes CDR1 SEHNR and CDR2 FQNEAQ (reference sequence). This CDR3 is built from 15 residues. Trimming pared 2 bases from V and 0 bases from J, leaving 9 bases between. The full variable domain, with the rest looked up from reference TRBV7-9 and TRBJ2-3, is DTGVSQNPRHKITKRGQNVTFRCDPISEHNRLYWYRQTLGQGPEFLTYFQNEAQLEKSRLLSDRFSAERPKGSFSTLEIQRTEQGDSAMYLCASSLRQHSTDTQYFGPGTRLTVL.

This clone was picked up a small number of times. As DNA, the CDR3 is TGTGCCAGCAGCGTAGGAACAGGCGGACACTACGAGCAGTACTTC. Amino acid sequence: CASSVGTGGHYEQYF. This chain links TRBV9 with TRBJ2-7, with a weak D call TRBD1 (5 bases). The CDR3 is 15 residues long. Looked up from germline, CDR1 is SGDLS and CDR2 is YYNGEE. The ends were cut back, 0 bases at V and 3 bases at J, with 13 bases in the middle.

This clone turned up a few times. J is TRBJ2-1 and V is TRBV19, with D maybe TRBD2 (6 bases). The CDR3 covers 14 residues. V lost 4 bases and J 5 bases, leaving 12 bases between the germline ends. CDR1 and CDR2 (germline): LNHDA, SQIVND (reference sequence). The DNA for the CDR3 is TGTGCCAGTAGTAGTTGGGACTTAAACAATGAGCAGTTCTTC. Translating it yields CASSSWDLNNEQFF.

The J gene is TRBJ2-2, the V gene TRBV6-5, with 8 bases identical to TRBD1. Germline V gives CDR1 MNHEY, CDR2 SVGAGI. The CDR3 is 14 amino acids. V shed 7 bases, J shed 5 bases, and the junction held 6 bases outside the gene matches. CDR3 residues: CASTRQGYTGELFF. CDR3 coding DNA: TGTGCCAGCACTCGACAGGGGTATACCGGGGAGCTGTTTTTT.

The V gene is TRBV10-3, the J gene TRBJ1-3; D gene unclear. Germline CDR1 is ENHRY and CDR2 is SYGVKD. CDR3 size: 13 residues. Deletions cut 7 bases from V and 4 bases from J, with 11 bases between. Here the CDR3 reads CAINEGGGNTIYF. The CDR3 DNA follows: TGTGCCATCAACGAGGGTGGGGGAAACACCATATATTTT.

The chain has TRBV11-2 and TRBJ1-1; the D gene is possibly TRBD1 (6 bases). Looked up from germline, CDR1 is SGHAT and CDR2 is FQNNGV. This CDR3 has 15 amino acids. Trimming shortened V by 5 bases and J by 0 bases, and 13 bases separated the two germline ends. This CDR3 reads CASSATAGVNTEAFF. In DNA, the CDR3 is TGTGCCAGCAGCGCTACTGCAGGGGTGAACACTGAAGCTTTCTTT.

This clone was recorded once. This sequence joins TRBV18 and TRBJ2-1; 9 bases are a match to TRBD1. The V segment lost 6 bases and the J segment 7 bases; nucleotides outside the gene matches: 4. The CDR3 loop spans 13 amino acids. CDR1 and CDR2 from the germline V gene are KGHSH and LQKENI. In DNA, the CDR3 is TGTGCCAGCTCGACGGACAGGGGAAATGAGCAGTTCTTC. This translates into CASSTDRGNEQFF.

The genes are TRBV7-5 and TRBJ1-2. TRBV7-5 is labeled a pseudogene. The CDR3 loop spans 14 amino acids. CDR3 nucleotide sequence: TGTGCCAGAAGCTCCCGACGAGGCCACTATGGCTACACCTTC. As protein: CARSSRRGHYGYTF.

The chain links TRBV27 to TRBJ1-6; TRBD1 matches 9 bases. This CDR3 contains 19 residues. Germline V gene lookup returns CDR1 MNHEY and CDR2 SMNVEV (reference sequence). The ends lost 5 bases at V and 13 bases at J; junction bases unmatched: 24. As DNA, the CDR3 is TGTGCCAGCAGTGTGCGGGACAGGGTGGGTATTGGACCTGGAGGGCCCCTCCACTTT. This translates into CASSVRDRVGIGPGGPLHF.

This chain uses TRBV27 with TRBJ2-1, with D perhaps matching TRBD2 (6 bases). Trimming took off 6 bases at V and 3 bases at J, with 12 bases between the two ends. CDR1 MNHEY and CDR2 SMNVEV come from the germline V gene (reference sequence). This CDR3 is built from 14 residues. Here the CDR3 DNA reads TGTGCCAGCAGACTAGCTGGCCACTACAATGAGCAGTTCTTC. As protein: CASRLAGHYNEQFF.

The genes are TRBV5-1 and TRBJ2-1; weak D call: TRBD1 (5 bases). Between the trimmed V and J ends, which lost 3 bases and 0 bases, there was a span of 22 bases. This CDR3 is 19 amino acids long. The V gene's germline CDR1 is SGHRS and CDR2 YFSETQ. The CDR3 region has the DNA TGCGCCAGCAGCTCGGTGGGTAGCCGACAGTCGAGCTCCTACAATGAGCAGTTCTTC. Protein: CASSSVGSRQSSSYNEQFF.

CDR3 residues: CASSDGTGPYEQYF. The CDR3 DNA reads TGCGCCAGCAGCGACGGGACAGGCCCCTACGAGCAGTACTTC. The chain has TRBV5-1 and TRBJ2-7, with 8 nucleotides matching TRBD1. Trimming removed 4 bases from V and 2 bases from J; junction bases left unmatched: 5. Germline loops: CDR1 SGHRS, CDR2 YFSETQ. The CDR3 loop spans 14 amino acids.

The V gene is TRBV28, the J gene TRBJ2-7; 8 bases are a match to TRBD1. CDR3 length equals 16 residues. The germline CDR1 and CDR2 sequences are MDHEN and SYDVKM. The V and J ends lost 5 bases and 3 bases, in that order; junction bases with no gene match: 12. In nucleotides, the CDR3 is TGTGCCAGCAGTGCGAGTCCGGGACAGGAGATCTACGAGCAGTACTTC. It codes for CASSASPGQEIYEQYF.

The chain carries TRBV18 and TRBJ2-2; D remains ambiguous. The CDR3 consists of 16 residues. Trimming left V 0 bases short and J 4 bases short, with 12 bases between. The V gene's germline CDR1 is KGHSH and CDR2 LQKENI. This CDR3 reads CASSPPGFRGTGELFF. DNA of the CDR3: TGTGCCAGCTCACCACCTGGATTTAGAGGCACCGGGGAGCTGTTTTTT.

The rearrangement links TRBV6-1 to TRBJ2-7, with 7 bases fitting TRBD2. CDR3 length equals 15 residues. J was trimmed by 7 bases and V by 0 bases; bases with no gene match: 9. Germline V gene lookup returns CDR1 MNHNS and CDR2 SASEGT. DNA of the CDR3: TGTGCCAGCAGTGAAGCAGCAGCGGGGTTAGCGGAGCAGTACTTC. This gives the protein CASSEAAAGLAEQYF.

V usage is TRBV5-1 and J usage is TRBJ1-5; D might be TRBD1 (5 bases). V dropped 0 bases and J dropped 9 bases, with 13 bases sitting between them. The CDR3 spans 14 residues. CDR1 SGHRS and CDR2 YFSETQ come from the germline V gene. This CDR3 is CASSLAGGSGPQHF. The CDR3 DNA reads TGCGCCAGCAGCTTGGCCGGGGGAAGTGGGCCCCAGCATTTT.

The chain carries TRBV27 and TRBJ2-2; D gene ambiguous. V lost 1 base to trimming and J lost 3 bases, with 3 bases between them. The germline V gene has CDR1 MNHEY and CDR2 SMNVEV (reference sequence). The CDR3 extends over 13 amino acids. CDR3 in DNA: TGTGCCAGCAGTTTATTAGACACCGGGGAGCTGTTTTTT. Translating it yields CASSLLDTGELFF.

The chain uses TRBV7-7 and TRBJ1-4, with D uncertain. Germline V gene data show CDR1 as SSHAT and CDR2 as FNYEAQ (reference sequence). The V gene lost 5 bases and the J gene lost 7 bases, with 20 bases spanning the gap. The CDR3 is 16 amino acids. The CDR3, as DNA: TGTGCCAGCAGCCCTACCCCGAGTTCCAGCGGTGAAAAACTGTTTTTT. Translated, it gives CASSPTPSSSGEKLFF.